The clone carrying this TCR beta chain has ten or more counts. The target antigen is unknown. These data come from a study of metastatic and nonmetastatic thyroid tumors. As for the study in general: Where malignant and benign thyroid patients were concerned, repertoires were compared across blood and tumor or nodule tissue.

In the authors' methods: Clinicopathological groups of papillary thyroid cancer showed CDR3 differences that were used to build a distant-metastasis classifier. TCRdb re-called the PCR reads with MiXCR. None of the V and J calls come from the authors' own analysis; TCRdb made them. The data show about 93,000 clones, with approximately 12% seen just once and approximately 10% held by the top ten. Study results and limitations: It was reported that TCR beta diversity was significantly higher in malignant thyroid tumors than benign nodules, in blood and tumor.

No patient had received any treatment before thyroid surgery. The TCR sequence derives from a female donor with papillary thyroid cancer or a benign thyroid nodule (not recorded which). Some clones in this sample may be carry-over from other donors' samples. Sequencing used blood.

CDR3 in amino acids: CASSKGGDYGYTF. CDR3 nucleotides: TGTGCCAGCAGCAAAGGGGGGGACTATGGCTACACCTTC. This chain joins TRBV9 and TRBJ1-2; D is perhaps TRBD1 (6 bases). The V end was cut by 4 bases, the J end by 3 bases, with 10 bases between. The CDR3 covers 13 residues. CDR1 and CDR2 from the germline V gene are SGDLS and YYNGEE.